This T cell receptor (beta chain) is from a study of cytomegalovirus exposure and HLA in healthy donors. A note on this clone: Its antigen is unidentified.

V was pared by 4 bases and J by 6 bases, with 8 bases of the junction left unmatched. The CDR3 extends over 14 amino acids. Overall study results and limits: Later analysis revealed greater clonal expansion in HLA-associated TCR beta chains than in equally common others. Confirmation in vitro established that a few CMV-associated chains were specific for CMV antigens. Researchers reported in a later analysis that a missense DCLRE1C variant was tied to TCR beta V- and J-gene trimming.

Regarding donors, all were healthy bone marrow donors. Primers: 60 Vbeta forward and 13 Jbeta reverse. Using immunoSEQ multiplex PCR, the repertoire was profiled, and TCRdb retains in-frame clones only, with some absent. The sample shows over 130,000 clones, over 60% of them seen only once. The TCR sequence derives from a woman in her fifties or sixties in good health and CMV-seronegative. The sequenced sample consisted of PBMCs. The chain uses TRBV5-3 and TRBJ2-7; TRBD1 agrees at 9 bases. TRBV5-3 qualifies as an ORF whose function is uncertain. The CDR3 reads CARSTDRGEAEQYF. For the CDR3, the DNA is TGTGCCAGAAGCACGGACAGGGGCGAGGCCGAGCAGTACTTC.